These 29 T cell receptor beta chains were sequenced from one sample in a study of blood T cell repertoires in COVID-19. Assay: immunoSEQ multiplex PCR; the TCRdb copy retains only in-frame clones and omits some. Among roughly 200,000 clones, more than 70% were seen once, and the ten largest hold over 15%. The sample was peripheral blood. These receptors all stem from a man aged 45 to 65 with COVID-19, enrolled during active disease.

This clone was found a few times. CDR3 in amino acids: CASTSVSRGEKYEQYF. CDR3 bases: TGTGCCAGCACCTCCGTCTCCAGGGGTGAGAAGTACGAGCAGTACTTC. J is TRBJ2-7 and V is TRBV27, with D possibly being TRBD1 (6 bases). The CDR3 contains 16 residues. V gave up 7 bases and J gave up 4 bases, with 23 bases separating them. Per germline, CDR1 MNHEY and CDR2 SMNVEV (reference sequence).

A few counts support this clone. The chain joins TRBV28 to TRBJ2-1, with 7 bases matching TRBD2. V lost 4 bases to trimming and J lost 7 bases; unmatched junction nucleotides: 13. This CDR3 has 16 amino acids. CDR1 is MDHEN and CDR2 is SYDVKM in the germline V gene. In DNA form, the CDR3 reads TGTGCCAGCAGTTCCCAGACTAGCCTGGCGGCGAATGAGCAGTTCTTC. It codes for CASSSQTSLAANEQFF. Based on the CDR3 plus reference TRBV28 and TRBJ2-1, the full variable domain is DVKVTQSSRYLVKRTGEKVFLECVQDMDHENMFWYRQDPGLGLRLIYFSYDVKMKEKGDIPEGYSVSREKKERFSLILESASTNQTSMYLCASSSQTSLAANEQFFGPGTRLTVL.

There are a few counts of this clone. This chain connects TRBV7-9 to TRBJ1-1, with D possibly matching TRBD1 (5 bases). CDR3 length equals 14 residues. The germline V gene encodes CDR1 SEHNR and CDR2 FQNEAQ (reference sequence). V lost 1 base to trimming and J lost 4 bases, with 10 bases between them. CDR3 sequence (DNA): TGTGCCAGCAGCTTAGTGGCAGGGATCACTGAAGCTTTCTTT. This sequence encodes CASSLVAGITEAFF.

The chain combines TRBV10-3 with TRBJ1-1; TRBD1 aligns across 7 bases. CDR1 is ENHRY and CDR2 is SYGVKD in the germline V gene. V shed 10 bases and J 4 bases; nucleotides not matched to a gene: 6. The CDR3 runs 12 residues. In DNA form, the CDR3 reads TGTGCCACTCAGGGGGGCGGCACTGAAGCTTTCTTT. This codes for CATQGGGTEAFF.

The V call is TRBV5-1, the J call TRBJ2-3; 9 positions match TRBD2. The CDR3 totals 14 residues. The trim removed 3 bases at V and 5 bases at J, leaving 4 bases unmatched. Germline V CDR1 and CDR2: SGHRS, YFSETQ. CDR3 coding DNA: TGCGCCAGCAGCTATAGCGGGAGTATAGATACGCAGTATTTT. This gives the protein CASSYSGSIDTQYF.

The V and J genes are TRBV19 and TRBJ2-6, with a possible D match to TRBD1 (6 bases). Germline CDR1 is LNHDA and CDR2 is SQIVND (reference sequence). CDR3 length equals 15 residues. Deletions cut 4 bases from V and 1 base from J, with 8 bases between. CDR3 region: CASSTGQSGANVLTF. CDR3 DNA: TGTGCCAGTAGTACAGGACAGTCTGGGGCCAACGTCCTGACTTTC.

A note on this clone: This sample includes further DNA sequences coding for the same CDR3. This chain links TRBV12-3 or TRBV12-4 with TRBJ1-2; no firm D call. The CDR3 loop spans 13 amino acids. V gave up 4 bases and J gave up 4 bases, with 10 bases separating them. The CDR3 DNA is TGTGCCAGCAGTTACACCGGGAGCTATGGCTACACCTTC. Its translation: CASSYTGSYGYTF.

The chain carries TRBV6-5 and TRBJ1-1; no reliable D call. The CDR3 is made up of 13 amino acids. V shed 9 bases and J shed 5 bases, with 16 bases lying between them. Germline loops: CDR1 MNHEY, CDR2 SVGAGI. The CDR3 spells CASKEGERTEAFF. The DNA for the CDR3 is TGTGCCAGTAAGGAGGGAGAACGGACTGAAGCTTTCTTT.

This rearrangement joins TRBV3-1 (or the pseudogene TRBV3-2) to TRBJ2-5; D gene unclear. The CDR3 has 11 residues. Per germline, CDR1 LGHDT and CDR2 YNNKEL (reference sequence). The V and J ends lost 11 bases and 4 bases respectively, with 11 bases between them. The CDR3 protein is CAVEETETQYF. The CDR3 bases are TGTGCCGTTGAGGAAACAGAGACCCAGTACTTC.

The J gene is TRBJ2-2, the V gene TRBV28; 7 bases align to TRBD1. Trimming cost V 6 bases and J 2 bases; bases outside gene matches: 6. CDR1 is MDHEN, CDR2 SYDVKM, per germline. The CDR3 totals 15 residues. Here the CDR3 reads CASSTGTVNTGELFF. Here the CDR3 DNA reads TGTGCCAGCAGCACCGGGACAGTCAACACCGGGGAGCTGTTTTTT.

In its sample, this clone was seen once. V gene TRBV3-1 (or the pseudogene TRBV3-2) combines with J gene TRBJ1-2; 11 bases line up with TRBD1. Germline V lookup: CDR1 LGHDT, CDR2 YNNKEL (reference sequence). The CDR3 is made up of 15 amino acids. V was pared by 3 bases and J by 6 bases, with 6 bases of the junction left unmatched. CDR3 sequence (DNA): TGTGCCAGCAGCCAGATAGGGACAGGGGGGCATGGCTACACCTTC. Its translation is CASSQIGTGGHGYTF.

This clone was seen a handful of times. J is TRBJ1-6 and V is TRBV5-1, with 7 bases matching TRBD1. J gave up 5 bases and V 4 bases, and 6 bases lay outside the gene matches. CDR1 and CDR2 (germline): SGHRS, YFSETQ. The CDR3 runs 15 residues. CDR3 amino acids: CASSPSGTDNSPLHF. In nucleotides, the CDR3 is TGCGCCAGCAGCCCCTCGGGGACAGATAATTCACCCCTCCACTTT.

This chain links TRBV11-2 with TRBJ2-3, with D possibly matching TRBD2 (6 bases). The CDR3 spans 13 residues. The V end was cut by 5 bases, the J end by 0 bases, with 6 bases between. CDR1 and CDR2 (germline): SGHAT, FQNNGV. The CDR3 nucleotides read TGTGCCAGCAGCGGGGGGAGCACAGATACGCAGTATTTT. Encoded protein: CASSGGSTDTQYF. The full variable domain, rest sourced from reference TRBV11-2 and TRBJ2-3, is EAGVAQSPRYKIIEKRQSVAFWCNPISGHATLYWYQQILGQGPKLLIQFQNNGVVDDSQLPKDRFSAERLKGVDSTLKIQPAKLEDSAVYLCASSGGSTDTQYFGPGTRLTVL.

The V and J genes are TRBV20-1 and TRBJ1-2; D gene ambiguous. This CDR3 region has 11 residues. Germline V CDR1 and CDR2: DFQATT, SNEGSKA (reference sequence). V lost 6 bases and J lost 4, with 9 bases in between. CDR3 nucleotides: TGCAGTGCATGGGGAGGCTATGGCTACACCTTC. Protein sequence: CSAWGGYGYTF.

The chain employs TRBV7-2 and TRBJ1-5; D gene uncertain. The CDR3 consists of 13 residues. V was pared by 3 bases and J by 5 bases, with 8 bases between. CDR1 is SGHTA and CDR2 is FQGNSA in the germline V gene. CDR3 sequence (DNA): TGTGCCAGCAGCTTTGGGCGGGATCAGCCCCAGCATTTT. It translates to CASSFGRDQPQHF.

The gene calls are TRBV5-1 and TRBJ1-1; 7 positions agree with TRBD1. The CDR3 is 15 amino acids. The V and J ends lost 4 bases and 2 bases, in that order; junction bases with no gene match: 8. Germline CDR1 and CDR2: SGHRS and YFSETQ. For the CDR3, the DNA is TGCGCCAGCAGCACCGGGGGACAGCTAAACACTGAAGCTTTCTTT. This encodes CASSTGGQLNTEAFF.

This clone was seen once. This sequence joins TRBV6-5 and TRBJ2-7; D is uncertain. CDR1 is MNHEY, CDR2 SVGAGI, per germline. The CDR3 has 13 amino acids. The V gene lost 9 bases and the J gene lost 4 bases, with 16 bases spanning the gap. The CDR3 nucleotides are TGTGCCAGTGGGCTGGAAGCCCATTACGAGCAGTACTTC. Translation: CASGLEAHYEQYF.

This CDR3 is CASSLSKAREAFF. The CDR3 DNA follows: TGTGCCAGCAGTTTATCGAAGGCCCGGGAGGCTTTCTTT. The chain has TRBV27 and TRBJ1-1; no clear D. V gave up 0 bases and J gave up 11 bases, with 13 bases separating them. The V gene's germline CDR1 is MNHEY and CDR2 SMNVEV (reference sequence). The CDR3 has 13 amino acids.

This chain connects TRBV19 to TRBJ2-1; 9 nucleotides agree with TRBD2. The CDR3 covers 15 residues. From germline, CDR1 is LNHDA and CDR2 SQIVND (reference sequence). V trimming: 1 base; J trimming: 2 bases; junction bases outside the gene matches: 0. CDR3 region: CASSIGGRAYNEQFF. As DNA, the CDR3 is TGTGCCAGTAGTATAGGCGGGAGGGCCTACAATGAGCAGTTCTTC.

V is TRBV19 and J is TRBJ2-3; 8 bases agree with TRBD2. The CDR3 spans 12 residues. The V segment lost 2 bases and the J segment 11 bases; nucleotides outside the gene matches: 3. Germline CDR1 and CDR2: LNHDA and SQIVND (reference sequence). CDR3 loop: CASSILAGGQYF. The DNA for the CDR3 is TGTGCCAGTAGTATACTCGCGGGGGGGCAGTATTTT.

The chain recombines TRBV15 with TRBJ2-7, with D unresolved. The V and J ends lost 0 bases and 0 bases respectively, with 9 bases between them. The CDR3 covers 15 residues. Germline CDR1 and CDR2: LNHNV and YYDKDF (reference sequence). The CDR3 loop reads CATSRESASSYEQYF. In DNA form, the CDR3 reads TGTGCCACCAGCAGAGAATCAGCTAGCTCCTACGAGCAGTACTTC. Combining the CDR3 with reference TRBV15 and TRBJ2-7 gives the whole variable domain DAMVIQNPRYQVTQFGKPVTLSCSQTLNHNVMYWYQQKSSQAPKLLFHYYDKDFNNEADTPDNFQSRRPNTSFCFLDIRSPGLGDTAMYLCATSRESASSYEQYFGPGTRLTVT.

This chain links TRBV7-8 with TRBJ2-4, with D possibly matching TRBD1 (6 bases). This CDR3 comprises 17 residues. The V end was cut by 2 bases, the J end by 4 bases, with 18 bases between. Germline-derived CDR1 and CDR2 are SGHVS and FQNEAQ. The CDR3 DNA is TGTGCCAGCAGCTTACCATCCGGGACAAAGGGGAAAAACATTCAGTACTTC. Protein sequence: CASSLPSGTKGKNIQYF.

This clone has at least ten counts. This chain links TRBV9 with TRBJ2-2; 8 nucleotides line up with TRBD1. This CDR3 spans 15 amino acids. Germline V CDR1 and CDR2: SGDLS, YYNGEE. Germline trimming cut 4 bases from V and 7 bases from J; bases unmatched to any gene: 9. The CDR3 sequence: CASSSGQVSSGELFF. CDR3 bases: TGTGCCAGCAGCTCGGGACAGGTATCAAGCGGGGAGCTGTTTTTT.

V gene TRBV2 combines with J gene TRBJ1-6; 7 bases align to TRBD1. J lost 7 bases, V lost 9 bases, and 3 bases had no gene match. The CDR3 runs 12 residues. Germline CDR1 SNHLY, CDR2 FYNNEI. CDR3 nucleotide sequence: TGTGCCAGTGGGGGACAGAATTCACCCCTCCACTTT. Protein product: CASGGQNSPLHF. Full variable domain (outside the CDR3, taken from reference TRBV2 and TRBJ1-6): EPEVTQTPSHQVTQMGQEVILRCVPISNHLYFYWYRQILGQKVEFLVSFYNNEISEKSEIFDDQFSVERPDGSNFTLKIRSTKLEDSAMYFCASGGQNSPLHFGNGTRLTVT.

The chain couples TRBV5-4 to TRBJ1-2; 10 bases fit TRBD1. The CDR3 is 15 amino acids. The J segment lost 4 bases and the V segment lost 0 bases, leaving 3 bases of the junction unmatched. CDR1 and CDR2 (germline): SGHNT, YYREEE (reference sequence). CDR3 protein: CASSLAGQGSYGYTF. In DNA, the CDR3 is TGTGCCAGCAGCTTGGCGGGACAGGGGTCCTATGGCTACACCTTC.

This clone was found a few times. V and J are TRBV6-6 and TRBJ2-7, with a tentative D call TRBD2 (5 bases). This CDR3 has 13 residues. CDR1 is MNHNY, CDR2 SVGAGI, per germline (reference sequence). Trimming took 3 bases from V and 3 from J, leaving 9 bases between them. CDR3 nucleotides: TGTGCCAGCAGTTATCTCAGCGGCTACGAGCAGTACTTC. It yields the protein CASSYLSGYEQYF.

This clone was seen just once. The J gene is TRBJ2-3, the V gene TRBV10-3; 7 bases align to TRBD2. Looked up from germline, CDR1 is ENHRY and CDR2 is SYGVKD. This CDR3 has 13 residues. Trimming took 11 bases from V and 6 from J; bases not matched to a gene: 11. The CDR3 loop is CAAREISGDTQYF. In DNA form, the CDR3 reads TGTGCCGCCAGAGAGATTAGCGGGGATACGCAGTATTTT.

The V and J genes are TRBV7-3 and TRBJ2-3; 7 bases are a match to TRBD1. The CDR3 runs to 15 residues. Per the germline V gene, CDR1 is SGHTA and CDR2 is FQGTGA. V lost 3 bases to trimming and J lost 1 base; unmatched junction nucleotides: 4. CDR3 in amino acids: CASSFGTGGTDTQYF. The CDR3 DNA follows: TGTGCCAGCAGCTTCGGCACAGGGGGCACAGATACGCAGTATTTT. Variable domain in full (rest from reference TRBV7-3 and TRBJ2-3): GAGVSQTPSNKVTEKGKYVELRCDPISGHTALYWYRQSLGQGPEFLIYFQGTGAADDSGLPNDRFFAVRPEGSVSTLKIQRTERGDSAVYLCASSFGTGGTDTQYFGPGTRLTVL.

J is TRBJ2-2 and V is TRBV12-5, with a possible D match to TRBD1 (5 bases). Germline V CDR1 and CDR2: LGHNT, FRNRAP. This CDR3 region has 13 residues. V lost 2 bases and J lost 6, with 7 bases in between. CDR3 sequence (DNA): TGTGCTAGTGGTTTGACAGGAGCCGGGGAGCTGTTTTTT. It specifies CASGLTGAGELFF.